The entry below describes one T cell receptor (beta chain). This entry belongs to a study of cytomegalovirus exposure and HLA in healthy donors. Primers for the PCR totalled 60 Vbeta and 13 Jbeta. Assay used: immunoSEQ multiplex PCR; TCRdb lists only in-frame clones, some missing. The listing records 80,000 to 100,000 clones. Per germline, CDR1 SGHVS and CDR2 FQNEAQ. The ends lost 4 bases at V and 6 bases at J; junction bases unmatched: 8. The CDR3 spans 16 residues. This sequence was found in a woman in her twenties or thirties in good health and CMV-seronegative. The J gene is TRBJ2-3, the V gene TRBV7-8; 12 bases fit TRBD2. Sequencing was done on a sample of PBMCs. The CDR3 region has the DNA TGTGCCAGCAGCTACCCTAGCGGGGGGGCCTGGGATACGCAGTATTTT. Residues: CASSYPSGGAWDTQYF.